The next 32 T cell receptor beta chains were all read from a single sample in a study of blood T cell repertoires in COVID-19. Repertoires were generated with immunoSEQ multiplex PCR, while TCRdb's copy carries only in-frame clones and drops some. In the table there are about 66,000 clones, around 89% of which are singletons. The material sequenced was peripheral blood. The receptors here all came from an older woman with acute or convalescent COVID-19.

The genes are TRBV11-3 and TRBJ2-2, with TRBD1 identical over 8 bases. Germline trimming cut 4 bases from V and 1 base from J; bases unmatched to any gene: 5. Germline CDR1 reads SGHNT; CDR2 reads YENEEA. This CDR3 has 16 residues. The CDR3 sequence: CASSSWTGKNTGELFF. CDR3 in DNA: TGTGCCAGCAGCTCTTGGACAGGGAAGAACACCGGGGAGCTGTTTTTT.

The V gene is TRBV18, the J gene TRBJ2-1, with D unresolved. V was shortened by 3 bases and J by 9 bases, with 9 bases between the two germline ends. Germline loops: CDR1 KGHSH, CDR2 LQKENI. This CDR3 contains 12 residues. As DNA, the CDR3 is TGTGCCAGCTCACCCTTATCCTTTGAGCAGTTCTTC. Residues: CASSPLSFEQFF.

The chain is built from TRBV24-1 and TRBJ2-7; 7 bases agree with TRBD2. CDR3 length equals 13 residues. V shed 5 bases, J shed 3 bases, and the junction held 3 bases outside the gene matches. Germline CDR1 KGHDR, CDR2 SFDVKD. CDR3 DNA sequence: TGTGCCACCAGTGGCGGGAGCCTCTACGAGCAGTACTTC. It is translated as CATSGGSLYEQYF.

This sequence joins TRBV29-1 and TRBJ2-5; D possibly corresponds to TRBD1 (5 bases). Germline V gene lookup returns CDR1 SQVTM and CDR2 ANQGSEA. Deletions cut 3 bases from V and 4 bases from J, with 9 bases between. The CDR3 sequence is 12 residues long. In DNA form, the CDR3 reads TGCAGCGTTGATTCAGGGTCAGAGACCCAGTACTTC. This translates into CSVDSGSETQYF.

This chain links TRBV13 with TRBJ2-7; 9 nucleotides match TRBD2. After removal of 4 bases from V and 3 bases from J, the junction contained 4 bases not matched to a gene. CDR1 and CDR2 from the germline V gene are PRHDT and FYEKMQ (reference sequence). This CDR3 has 14 residues. The DNA of the CDR3 is TGTGCCAGCAGCTCCCAGACTAGCGGCTACGAGCAGTACTTC. This translates into CASSSQTSGYEQYF.

The chain recombines TRBV10-3 with TRBJ2-5; TRBD1 might be the D (6 bases). The CDR3 length is 14 residues. Germline CDR1 and CDR2: ENHRY and SYGVKD. Trimming stripped 6 bases from V and 5 bases from J, with 16 bases between. CDR3 protein: CAISIQGLAETQYF. Written as DNA, the CDR3 is TGTGCCATCAGCATTCAGGGGCTGGCGGAGACCCAGTACTTC.

This chain links TRBV5-1 with TRBJ2-1; D perhaps matches TRBD2 (7 bases). Looked up from germline, CDR1 is SGHRS and CDR2 is YFSETQ. This CDR3 has 14 residues. The V end lost 2 bases, the J end lost 5 bases, and 11 bases lay between the germline ends. Written as DNA, the CDR3 is TGCGCCAGCAGCTTAGGGGGGGCCGACAATGAGCAGTTCTTC. This translates into CASSLGGADNEQFF.

V usage is TRBV3-1 (or the pseudogene TRBV3-2) and J usage is TRBJ1-2; a weak D match, TRBD1 (5 bases). Germline CDR1 and CDR2: LGHDT and YNNKEL (reference sequence). V lost 3 bases to trimming and J lost 6 bases, with 17 bases between them. The CDR3 runs 15 residues. CDR3 protein: CASSHPGGGKDGYTF. The CDR3 nucleotides read TGTGCCAGCAGCCACCCTGGCGGGGGGAAGGATGGCTACACCTTC.

V and J are TRBV6-5 and TRBJ1-1; D gene uncertain. Trimming pared 5 bases from V and 1 base from J, leaving 8 bases between. The CDR3 extends over 13 amino acids. Per the germline V gene, CDR1 is MNHEY and CDR2 is SVGAGI. In DNA, the CDR3 is TGTGCCAGCAGTCCAGGCCGGAACACTGAAGCTTTCTTT. The encoded protein is CASSPGRNTEAFF.

Points on this clone: Other DNA sequences in this sample translate to the same CDR3. This sequence joins TRBV2 and TRBJ2-1; 14 bases line up with TRBD2. With 5 bases clipped from V and 3 bases from J, the junction kept 6 bases outside the gene matches. The CDR3 sequence is 17 residues long. Germline CDR1 reads SNHLY; CDR2 reads FYNNEI. Written as DNA, the CDR3 is TGTGCCAGCAGTTACTCGGGACTAGCGGGAGTCTACAATGAGCAGTTCTTC. Its protein product is CASSYSGLAGVYNEQFF.

V gene TRBV6-6 combines with J gene TRBJ2-3; no reliable D call. In germline, CDR1 is MNHNY, CDR2 SVGAGI (reference sequence). The germline V and J ends were trimmed by 2 bases and 6 bases, with 6 bases remaining between them. CDR3 length equals 12 residues. The CDR3 protein is CASSYQEDTQYF. The CDR3 bases are TGTGCCAGCAGTTACCAAGAGGATACGCAGTATTTT.

V is TRBV11-3 and J is TRBJ2-1, with 8 bases aligning to TRBD2. The CDR3 extends over 15 amino acids. The trim removed 2 bases at V and 4 bases at J, leaving 4 bases unmatched. The germline V gene encodes CDR1 SGHNT and CDR2 YENEEA. CDR3 DNA: TGTGCCAGCAGCTTACACAGCGGGGGATACAATGAGCAGTTCTTC. Its protein is CASSLHSGGYNEQFF. Complete variable domain (other parts from reference TRBV11-3 and TRBJ2-1): EAGVVQSPRYKIIEKKQPVAFWCNPISGHNTLYWYLQNLGQGPELLIRYENEEAVDDSQLPKDRFSAERLKGVDSTLKIQPAELGDSAVYLCASSLHSGGYNEQFFGPGTRLTVL.

The V gene is TRBV23-1, the J gene TRBJ1-2; D uncertain. TRBV23-1 is classed as an ORF, of uncertain function. The CDR3 has 16 amino acids. V was clipped by 0 bases and J by 6 bases, with 17 bases between them. The CDR3 DNA follows: TGCGCCAGCAGTCAATCGGGTAATCTAAGGGAGGATGGCTACACCTTC. Amino acids: CASSQSGNLREDGYTF.

Only a few counts were recorded for this clone. The chain carries TRBV6-6 and TRBJ1-5; the match to TRBD1 covers 8 bases. The V and J ends lost 6 bases and 5 bases, in that order; junction bases with no gene match: 3. The CDR3 is made up of 13 amino acids. Germline V CDR1 and CDR2: MNHNY, SVGAGI (reference sequence). CDR3 sequence (DNA): TGTGCCAGCAGACAGGGGGGAGATCAGCCCCAGCATTTT. It is translated as CASRQGGDQPQHF.

The V and J genes are TRBV6-4 and TRBJ2-3; the match to TRBD1 covers 11 bases. V was clipped by 6 bases and J by 5 bases; unmatched bases: 4. Per germline, CDR1 MRHNA and CDR2 SNTAGT. This CDR3 has 14 residues. This CDR3 reads CASRDRGREDTQYF. The CDR3 region has the DNA TGTGCCAGCAGGGACAGGGGGCGCGAAGATACGCAGTATTTT.

DNA of the CDR3: TGCGCCAGCAGCCAAGGAGCGGGATTTACCGGGGAGCTGTTTTTT. This gives the protein CASSQGAGFTGELFF. The V and J genes are TRBV4-1 and TRBJ2-2; 7 bases line up with TRBD2. Per germline, CDR1 MGHRA and CDR2 YSYEKL. The J segment lost 5 bases and the V segment lost 1 base, leaving 4 bases of the junction unmatched. The length of the CDR3 is 15 residues.

This rearrangement joins TRBV5-1 to TRBJ1-1, with 8 bases identical to TRBD1. The germline gives CDR1 SGHRS, CDR2 YFSETQ. The CDR3 is made up of 17 amino acids. The junction had 11 bases not matched to a gene; V was cut back by 4 bases and J by 0 bases. This CDR3 reads CASSPGTGLIMNTEAFF. CDR3 DNA: TGCGCCAGCAGCCCCGGGACAGGCCTAATCATGAACACTGAAGCTTTCTTT.

This clone was seen once. This rearrangement joins TRBV5-1 to TRBJ2-3, with D perhaps TRBD2 (5 bases). Trimming stripped 7 bases from V and 5 bases from J, with 14 bases between. CDR3 length: 13 residues. CDR1 and CDR2 (germline): SGHRS, YFSETQ. CDR3 residues: CASGPPGKDTQYF. The DNA for the CDR3 is TGCGCCAGCGGCCCCCCGGGGAAAGATACGCAGTATTTT.

The gene calls are TRBV6-5 and TRBJ1-5; 7 nucleotides match TRBD1. Per the germline V gene, CDR1 is MNHEY and CDR2 is SVGAGI. With 6 bases clipped from V and 5 bases from J, the junction kept 7 bases outside the gene matches. The CDR3 is 14 amino acids. CDR3 protein: CASRTGVGDQPQHF. The DNA for the CDR3 is TGTGCCAGCAGAACAGGGGTAGGGGATCAGCCCCAGCATTTT.

This chain joins TRBV15 and TRBJ2-1, with a weak D call TRBD2 (7 bases). The CDR3 runs 16 residues. CDR1 is LNHNV and CDR2 is YYDKDF in the germline V gene (reference sequence). Trimming cost V 1 base and J 1 base, with 11 bases left between them. The DNA for the CDR3 is TGTGCCACCAGCAGAGCCAAGGGGGGGTCCTACAATGAGCAGTTCTTC. Residues: CATSRAKGGSYNEQFF.

This sequence joins TRBV6-5 and TRBJ1-5, with D perhaps matching TRBD1 (6 bases). Germline assignment: CDR1 MNHEY and CDR2 SVGAGI. The ends were cut back, 6 bases at V and 4 bases at J, with 13 bases in the middle. There are 14 residues in the CDR3. The CDR3 is CASSLDSFNQPQHF. CDR3 DNA sequence: TGTGCCAGCAGCTTGGACAGCTTTAATCAGCCCCAGCATTTT.

The V gene is TRBV3-1 (or the pseudogene TRBV3-2), the J gene TRBJ1-1; D is uncertain. Germline assignment: CDR1 LGHDT and CDR2 YNNKEL (reference sequence). The CDR3 runs to 15 residues. Trimming pared 1 base from V and 1 base from J, leaving 10 bases between. The CDR3 region has the DNA TGTGCCAGCAGCCAAGTAGGAGGGTCGAACACTGAAGCTTTCTTT. Its translation: CASSQVGGSNTEAFF.

The genes are TRBV28 and TRBJ1-4; D call uncertain. Germline V CDR1 and CDR2: MDHEN, SYDVKM. There are 14 residues in the CDR3. V was clipped by 3 bases and J by 0 bases, with 5 bases between them. CDR3 region: CASSFPATNEKLFF. The DNA of the CDR3 is TGTGCCAGCAGTTTTCCCGCAACTAATGAAAAACTGTTTTTT.

The V gene is TRBV15, the J gene TRBJ2-2; 9 nucleotides agree with TRBD1. Germline CDR1 LNHNV, CDR2 YYDKDF (reference sequence). CDR3 length: 14 residues. Losses at the gene ends were 7 bases for V and 7 bases for J; bases not matched to a gene: 7. CDR3 sequence: CATNDRGVNGELFF. For the CDR3, the DNA is TGTGCCACCAACGACAGGGGGGTAAACGGGGAGCTGTTTTTT. Complete variable domain (other parts from reference TRBV15 and TRBJ2-2): DAMVIQNPRYQVTQFGKPVTLSCSQTLNHNVMYWYQQKSSQAPKLLFHYYDKDFNNEADTPDNFQSRRPNTSFCFLDIRSPGLGDTAMYLCATNDRGVNGELFFGEGSRLTVL.

The rearrangement joins TRBV28 to TRBJ1-1, with 8 bases matching TRBD1. The CDR3 contains 15 residues. J gave up 1 base and V 5 bases, and 6 bases lay outside the gene matches. From germline, CDR1 is MDHEN and CDR2 SYDVKM. The chain's CDR3 is CASSGQGASNTEAFF. The DNA of the CDR3 is TGTGCCAGCAGTGGACAGGGCGCTTCGAACACTGAAGCTTTCTTT.

V is TRBV28 and J is TRBJ1-4, with 7 nucleotides matching TRBD1. The trim removed 4 bases at V and 8 bases at J, leaving 10 bases unmatched. CDR1 is MDHEN and CDR2 is SYDVKM in the germline V gene. The CDR3 consists of 15 residues. DNA for the CDR3: TGTGCCAGCAGTTCTCGAAGTAGGGGGCGGGAAAAACTGTTTTTT. Amino acid sequence: CASSSRSRGREKLFF.

CDR3: CATSRTGANTEAFF. In nucleotides, the CDR3 is TGTGCCACCAGTAGGACAGGGGCCAACACTGAAGCTTTCTTT. The chain employs TRBV24-1 and TRBJ1-1; 9 nucleotides agree with TRBD1. CDR1 and CDR2 (germline): KGHDR, SFDVKD. The CDR3 is 14 amino acids. The junction had 3 bases not matched to a gene; V was cut back by 6 bases and J by 2 bases.

The V call is TRBV29-1, the J call TRBJ2-7; 11 bases map to TRBD1. This CDR3 comprises 13 residues. V was clipped by 5 bases and J by 3 bases; unmatched bases: 3. CDR1 and CDR2 (germline): SQVTM, ANQGSEA. Here the CDR3 DNA reads TGCAGCGTTTCGGGACAGGGGGACTACGAGCAGTACTTC. Translating gives CSVSGQGDYEQYF.

This clone was found once. The chain joins TRBV30 to TRBJ1-1; D is perhaps TRBD1 (5 bases). V shed 0 bases and J shed 7 bases, with 12 bases lying between them. Germline V gene lookup returns CDR1 GTSNPN and CDR2 SVGIG (reference sequence). The CDR3 is made up of 13 amino acids. The CDR3 spells CAWSVSRADEAFF. The CDR3 DNA reads as TGTGCCTGGAGTGTAAGCAGGGCCGATGAAGCTTTCTTT. Looking up the rest from reference TRBV30 and TRBJ1-1 gives the full variable domain: SQTIHQWPATLVQPVGSPLSLECTVEGTSNPNLYWYRQAAGRGLQLLFYSVGIGQISSEVPQNLSASRPQDRQFILSSKKLLLSDSGFYLCAWSVSRADEAFFGQGTRLTVV.

This clone was recorded once. CDR3 bases: TGTGCCAGCAGTGTGCGGACAGGGGGGATCCCTGAAGCTTTCTTT. Translation: CASSVRTGGIPEAFF. This sequence joins TRBV7-9 and TRBJ1-1, with 10 nucleotides matching TRBD1. The V and J ends lost 6 bases and 6 bases, in that order; junction bases with no gene match: 10. Germline values: CDR1 SEHNR, CDR2 FQNEAQ (reference sequence). CDR3 length equals 15 residues. The whole variable domain, filled in from reference TRBV7-9 and TRBJ1-1, reads DTGVSQNPRHKITKRGQNVTFRCDPISEHNRLYWYRQTLGQGPEFLTYFQNEAQLEKSRLLSDRFSAERPKGSFSTLEIQRTEQGDSAMYLCASSVRTGGIPEAFFGQGTRLTVV.

This clone has only a few counts. The chain is built from TRBV21-1 and TRBJ1-4. TRBV21-1 is marked as a pseudogene. The CDR3 covers 20 residues. CDR3 residues: CASSKNSRQEPYPTNEKLFF. In nucleotides, the CDR3 is TGTGCCAGCAGCAAAAACTCTCGCCAAGAGCCCTATCCAACTAATGAAAAACTGTTTTTT.

The chain is built from TRBV4-2 and TRBJ1-1; TRBD1 is a possible D gene (5 bases). This CDR3 has 15 residues. The V gene's germline CDR1 is LGHNA and CDR2 YNFKEQ. Trimming pared 1 base from V and 1 base from J, leaving 10 bases between. DNA for the CDR3: TGTGCCAGCAGCCAAGCGCGGGGCACGAACACTGAAGCTTTCTTT. Translated, it gives CASSQARGTNTEAFF.